This T cell receptor beta chain is drawn from a study of Graves' ophthalmopathy and Graves' hyperthyroidism. At the level of the study: The stable label applied to hyperthyroidism with no ophthalmopathy within 18 months of follow-up. Study-level results: Ophthalmopathy versus stable hyperthyroidism: 13-signature model gave just under 90% sensitivity, just under 82% specificity.

Scientists amplified the TCR beta CDR3 regions from RNA transcripts. The workflow started with a first-round RT-PCR run with HTBI primers and then moved on to a second-round multiplex PCR. MiXCR was run by TCRdb on the multiplex PCR reads, yielding one entry per CDR3 protein. Among over a million distinct CDR3 sequences, less than 45% were seen once, and the ten largest hold 11%. This clonotype appeared a few times. Its target is not known. Recruitment covered hyperthyroidism patients aged 18 to 65 whose new diagnosis was of under 2 months' duration. This clonotype originated in an adult man with Graves' hyperthyroidism. The sample taken for sequencing was peripheral blood or thyroid tissue (not recorded which).

The CDR3 spells CASSPGIGSGANVLTF. The CDR3 nucleotides read TGTGCCAGCAGCCCCGGCATAGGTTCCGGGGCCAACGTCCTGACTTTC. The chain combines TRBV6-1 with TRBJ2-6; no definite D call. Looked up from germline, CDR1 is MNHNS and CDR2 is SASEGT. The CDR3 extends over 16 amino acids. The ends were cut back, 6 bases at V and 4 bases at J, with 16 bases in the middle.